This is a list of T cell receptor beta chains from one sample in a study of T cells after yellow fever vaccination. TCRdb fed the 5' RACE reads into MiXCR, producing one record per CDR3 protein. The profile covers 250,000 to 400,000 distinct CDR3 sequences, with around 4.4% appearing a single time and around 19% taken by the ten largest. The sequenced sample was PBMCs, obtained 15 days after the yellow fever booster vaccination. All receptors come from a man between 18 and 35 years old who received the YFV17D yellow fever vaccine. Each CDR3 is given with its conserved first and last residue. D genes are given only for firm matches. A row's size may be missing; if present it is once, few, many or a size class.

j_call: TRBJ2-7
v_call: TRBV10-3
clone_size: many
d_call: .
cdr3_nt: TGTGCCATAAGGGGGGGGGCGAAGACCTACGAGCAGTACTTC
cdr3_aa: CAIRGGAKTYEQYF

j_call: TRBJ1-3
v_call: TRBV7-2
clone_size: many
d_call: TRBD1
cdr3_nt: TGTGCCAGCAGCTGGGACAGGGGAAACACCATATATTTT
cdr3_aa: CASSWDRGNTIYF

j_call: TRBJ2-2
v_call: TRBV11-2
clone_size: few
d_call: .
cdr3_nt: TGTGCCAGCAGCTTACTTCCGGGGGCCCCCACCGGGGAGCTGTTTTTT
cdr3_aa: CASSLLPGAPTGELFF

j_call: TRBJ1-6
v_call: TRBV4-1
clone_size: few
d_call: TRBD1
cdr3_nt: TGCGCCAGCAGCCGCGTAACAGGGGCACCCCTCCACTTT
cdr3_aa: CASSRVTGAPLHF

j_call: TRBJ1-4
v_call: TRBV3-1
clone_size: many
d_call: .
cdr3_nt: TGTGCCAGCAGCCAGGACCTCATCTCAGCGGGAAAACTGTTTTTT
cdr3_aa: CASSQDLISAGKLFF

j_call: TRBJ2-1
v_call: TRBV4-3
clone_size: many
d_call: .
cdr3_nt: TGCGCCAGCAGCCAAGTCGGGCAGGCGGGTTACAATGAGCAGTTCTTC
cdr3_aa: CASSQVGQAGYNEQFF

j_call: TRBJ2-2
v_call: TRBV4-3
clone_size: few
d_call: .
cdr3_nt: TGCGCCAGCAGCCAACCTCTGACGATAACACTGGGATCGAACACCGGGGAGCTGTTTTTT
cdr3_aa: CASSQPLTITLGSNTGELFF

j_call: TRBJ1-5
v_call: TRBV20-1
clone_size: .
d_call: .
cdr3_nt: TGCAGTGCCACGGGGGGGGGCGCCAACAATCAGCCCCAGCATTTT
cdr3_aa: CSATGGGANNQPQHF

j_call: TRBJ1-5
v_call: TRBV7-2
clone_size: many
d_call: .
cdr3_nt: TGTGCCAGCAGCGTGGACGGGTCGCCCCAGCATTTT
cdr3_aa: CASSVDGSPQHF

j_call: TRBJ2-1
v_call: TRBV4-1
clone_size: many
d_call: .
cdr3_nt: TGCGCCAGCAGCCAAGAACGTTCGGTACTGAACAATGAGCAGTTCTTC
cdr3_aa: CASSQERSVLNNEQFF

j_call: TRBJ2-1
v_call: TRBV20-1
clone_size: many
d_call: .
cdr3_nt: TGCAGTGCTAGAGATAGGAAGGGCGGTGAGCAGTTCTTC
cdr3_aa: CSARDRKGGEQFF

j_call: TRBJ2-7
v_call: TRBV5-1
clone_size: many
d_call: TRBD1
cdr3_nt: TGCGCCAGCAGCTTGGGGACAGGGCTCTACGAGCAGTACTTC
cdr3_aa: CASSLGTGLYEQYF

j_call: TRBJ2-5
v_call: TRBV7-3
clone_size: many
d_call: TRBD2
cdr3_nt: TGTGCCAGCAGCCTCCTCGGGGGGGAGAGTGAGACCCAGTACTTC
cdr3_aa: CASSLLGGESETQYF

j_call: TRBJ1-5
v_call: TRBV12-3/TRBV12-4
clone_size: many
d_call: TRBD1
cdr3_nt: TGTGCCAGCAGCCTCGACAGGGGATTTGGCAATCAGCCCCAGCATTTT
cdr3_aa: CASSLDRGFGNQPQHF

j_call: TRBJ1-1
v_call: TRBV6-5
clone_size: many
d_call: TRBD1
cdr3_nt: TGTGCCAGCAGTTTGGGACAGGGTCCGCCTGCTTTCTTT
cdr3_aa: CASSLGQGPPAFF

j_call: TRBJ2-5
v_call: TRBV7-2
clone_size: many
d_call: .
cdr3_nt: TGTGCCAGCAGCTTGGTAGGGAAGACCCAGTACTTC
cdr3_aa: CASSLVGKTQYF

j_call: TRBJ2-2
v_call: TRBV6-5
clone_size: many
d_call: .
cdr3_nt: TGTGCCAGCAGTTACTCGGTGGGGGATGTACTTGGCTACACCGGGGAGCTGTTTTTT
cdr3_aa: CASSYSVGDVLGYTGELFF

j_call: TRBJ2-3
v_call: TRBV28
clone_size: few
d_call: TRBD2
cdr3_nt: TGTGCCAGCAGTTTACTGTTCGGACTAGCGGAGACTACAGATACGCAGTATTTT
cdr3_aa: CASSLLFGLAETTDTQYF

j_call: TRBJ2-3
v_call: TRBV10-2
clone_size: many
d_call: TRBD2
cdr3_nt: TGCGCCAGCAGTGAACTAGCGGTGGCCACAGATACGCAGTATTTT
cdr3_aa: CASSELAVATDTQYF

j_call: TRBJ2-1
v_call: TRBV25-1
clone_size: many
d_call: .
cdr3_nt: TGTGCCAGCAGTGACTGGAATGAGCAGTTCTTC
cdr3_aa: CASSDWNEQFF

j_call: TRBJ2-3
v_call: TRBV10-3
clone_size: many
d_call: .
cdr3_nt: TGTGCCATCAGCAAAGCGGGAGATACGCAGTATTTT
cdr3_aa: CAISKAGDTQYF

j_call: TRBJ2-5
v_call: TRBV4-3
clone_size: few
d_call: .
cdr3_nt: TGCGCCAGCAGCCAAAACCAGGGGACCTCCCAAGAGACCCAGTACTTC
cdr3_aa: CASSQNQGTSQETQYF

j_call: TRBJ1-1
v_call: TRBV7-3
clone_size: few
d_call: .
cdr3_nt: TGTGCCAGCAGCCCTGGGGGGGATGAAGCTTTCTTT
cdr3_aa: CASSPGGDEAFF

j_call: TRBJ2-1
v_call: TRBV18
clone_size: .
d_call: .
cdr3_nt: TGTGCCAGCTCACCACCGGCTTCGTGGCGGCCCTCCTACAATGAGCAGTTCTTC
cdr3_aa: CASSPPASWRPSYNEQFF

j_call: TRBJ2-1
v_call: TRBV7-2
clone_size: few
d_call: TRBD1
cdr3_nt: TGTGCCAGCACCGGACAGGGGCCCTACAATGAGCAGTTCTTC
cdr3_aa: CASTGQGPYNEQFF

j_call: TRBJ1-5
v_call: TRBV28
clone_size: many
d_call: .
cdr3_nt: TGTGCCAGCTGCTCCTATACGGGGTTTCAGCCCCAGCATTTT
cdr3_aa: CASCSYTGFQPQHF

j_call: TRBJ2-3
v_call: TRBV4-1
clone_size: many
d_call: TRBD1
cdr3_nt: TGCGCCAGCAGCCAGACGACAGGGGAGAGCACAGATACGCAGTATTTT
cdr3_aa: CASSQTTGESTDTQYF

j_call: TRBJ2-5
v_call: TRBV20-1
clone_size: many
d_call: .
cdr3_nt: TGCAGTGCTAGCCGGGACTACCAAGAGACCCAGTACTTC
cdr3_aa: CSASRDYQETQYF

j_call: TRBJ2-1
v_call: TRBV20-1
clone_size: many
d_call: .
cdr3_nt: TGCAGTGCTAGGGTACCTACGAGGGGGGGTTACAATGAGCAGTTCTTC
cdr3_aa: CSARVPTRGGYNEQFF

j_call: TRBJ1-5
v_call: TRBV12-5
clone_size: few
d_call: .
cdr3_nt: TGTGCTAGTGGTTTGGGTTTAAATCAGCCCCAGCATTTT
cdr3_aa: CASGLGLNQPQHF

j_call: TRBJ2-1
v_call: TRBV7-6
clone_size: .
d_call: TRBD2
cdr3_nt: TGTGCCAGCAGCTCCCTCAGCGGGGGATACAATGAGCAGTTCTTC
cdr3_aa: CASSSLSGGYNEQFF

j_call: TRBJ2-5
v_call: TRBV5-1
clone_size: many
d_call: .
cdr3_nt: TGCGCCAGCAGCTTCGGCATTCAAGAGACCCAGTACTTC
cdr3_aa: CASSFGIQETQYF

j_call: TRBJ1-5
v_call: TRBV7-9
clone_size: many
d_call: .
cdr3_nt: TGTGCCAGCAGTTTTGGTAATCAGCCCCAGCATTTT
cdr3_aa: CASSFGNQPQHF

j_call: TRBJ2-1
v_call: TRBV20-1
clone_size: many
d_call: .
cdr3_nt: TGCAGTGCTAAGTCCCCTACGGCCAGGGACAATGAGCAGTTCTTC
cdr3_aa: CSAKSPTARDNEQFF

j_call: TRBJ2-5
v_call: TRBV7-9
clone_size: few
d_call: TRBD2
cdr3_nt: TGTGCCAGCAGCTCGACTAGCGGGGGTGGGACCCAGTACTTC
cdr3_aa: CASSSTSGGGTQYF

j_call: TRBJ2-5
v_call: TRBV7-3
clone_size: .
d_call: TRBD1
cdr3_nt: TGTGCCAGCAGCTTAATGGGACAGGGAGGTCAAGAGACCCAGTACTTC
cdr3_aa: CASSLMGQGGQETQYF

j_call: TRBJ2-7
v_call: TRBV7-9
clone_size: many
d_call: .
cdr3_nt: TGTGCCAGCAGCTTACAACAGGGAGGGCAGTACTTC
cdr3_aa: CASSLQQGGQYF

j_call: TRBJ2-5
v_call: TRBV7-6
clone_size: .
d_call: .
cdr3_nt: TGTGCCAGCAGCCCCGACAGCGAACAGCCTCCATTCCAAGAGACCCAGTACTTC
cdr3_aa: CASSPDSEQPPFQETQYF

j_call: TRBJ1-2
v_call: TRBV29-1
clone_size: many
d_call: .
cdr3_nt: TGCAGCGTTGACCAGATGGGGCTAAACTATGGCTACACCTTC
cdr3_aa: CSVDQMGLNYGYTF

j_call: TRBJ2-3
v_call: TRBV4-2
clone_size: few
d_call: .
cdr3_nt: TGTGCCAGCAGCCAGGCCCCGAAAGGGGGGCGCACAGATACGCAGTATTTT
cdr3_aa: CASSQAPKGGRTDTQYF

j_call: TRBJ2-7
v_call: TRBV14
clone_size: .
d_call: .
cdr3_nt: TGTGCCAGCAGCCAATGGGCAGGAGAGCAGTACTTC
cdr3_aa: CASSQWAGEQYF

j_call: TRBJ1-1
v_call: TRBV5-1
clone_size: few
d_call: .
cdr3_nt: TGCGCCAGCAGCTGGATCACGGGGCCCCGGTTCGAAGCTTTCTTT
cdr3_aa: CASSWITGPRFEAFF

j_call: TRBJ2-7
v_call: TRBV5-1
clone_size: few
d_call: TRBD1
cdr3_nt: TGCGCCAGCAACATTGGACAGGGGCACGAGCAGTACTTC
cdr3_aa: CASNIGQGHEQYF

j_call: TRBJ1-2
v_call: TRBV5-1
clone_size: many
d_call: .
cdr3_nt: TGCGCCAGCAGCTTGGACGCGGGGATGTATGGCTACACCTTC
cdr3_aa: CASSLDAGMYGYTF

j_call: TRBJ1-2
v_call: TRBV29-1
clone_size: .
d_call: .
cdr3_nt: TGCAGCGTTGGGGCCTCGGGGAGGGGGGGCTATGGCTACACCTTC
cdr3_aa: CSVGASGRGGYGYTF